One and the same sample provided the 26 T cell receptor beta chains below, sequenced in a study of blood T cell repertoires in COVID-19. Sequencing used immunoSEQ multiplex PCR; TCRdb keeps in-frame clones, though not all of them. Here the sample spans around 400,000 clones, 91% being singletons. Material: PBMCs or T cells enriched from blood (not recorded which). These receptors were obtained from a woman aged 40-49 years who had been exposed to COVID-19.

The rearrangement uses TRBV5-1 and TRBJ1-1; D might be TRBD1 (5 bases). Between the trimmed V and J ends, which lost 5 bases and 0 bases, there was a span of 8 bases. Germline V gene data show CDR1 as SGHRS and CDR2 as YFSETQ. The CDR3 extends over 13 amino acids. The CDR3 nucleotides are TGCGCCAGCAGAAGGGGCGTGAACACTGAAGCTTTCTTT. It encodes CASRRGVNTEAFF.

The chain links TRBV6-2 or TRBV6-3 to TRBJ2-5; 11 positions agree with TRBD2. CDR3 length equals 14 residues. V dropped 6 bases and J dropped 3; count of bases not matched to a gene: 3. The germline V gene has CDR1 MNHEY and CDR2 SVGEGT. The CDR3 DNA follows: TGTGCCAGCAGCCCGGGACTAGCGGAAGAGACCCAGTACTTC. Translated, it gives CASSPGLAEETQYF.

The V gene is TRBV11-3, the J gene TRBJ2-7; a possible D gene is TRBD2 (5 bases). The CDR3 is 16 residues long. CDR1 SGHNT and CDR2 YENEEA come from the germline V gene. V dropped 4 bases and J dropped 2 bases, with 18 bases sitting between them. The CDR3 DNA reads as TGTGCCAGCAGCTCTGGCTTTATTGCGGGCCCCTACGAGCAGTACTTC. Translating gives CASSSGFIAGPYEQYF.

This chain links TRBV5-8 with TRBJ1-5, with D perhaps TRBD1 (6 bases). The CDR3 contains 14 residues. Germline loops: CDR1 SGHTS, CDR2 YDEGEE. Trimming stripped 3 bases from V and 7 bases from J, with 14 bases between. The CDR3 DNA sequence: TGTGCCAGCAGCTCTCACAGGGTTGAGCAGCCCCAGCATTTT. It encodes CASSSHRVEQPQHF. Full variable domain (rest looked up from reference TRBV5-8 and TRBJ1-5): EAGVTQSPTHLIKTRGQQATLRCSPISGHTSVYWYQQALGLGLQFLLWYDEGEERNRGNFPPRFSGRQFPNYSSELNVNALELEDSALYLCASSSHRVEQPQHFGDGTRLSIL.

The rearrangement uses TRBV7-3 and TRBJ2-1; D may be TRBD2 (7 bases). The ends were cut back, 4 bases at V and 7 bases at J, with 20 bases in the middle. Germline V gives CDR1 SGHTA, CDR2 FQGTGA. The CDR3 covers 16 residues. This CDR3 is CASSSPLGGPGNEQFF. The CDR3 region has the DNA TGTGCCAGCAGCTCCCCCCTCGGGGGGCCGGGGAATGAGCAGTTCTTC.

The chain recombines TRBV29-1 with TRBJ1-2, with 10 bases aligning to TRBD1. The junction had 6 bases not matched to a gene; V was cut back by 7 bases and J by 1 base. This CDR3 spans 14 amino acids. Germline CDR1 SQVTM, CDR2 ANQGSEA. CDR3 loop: CSAPRDRGNYGYTF. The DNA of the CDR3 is TGCAGCGCTCCCCGGGACAGGGGTAACTATGGCTACACCTTC. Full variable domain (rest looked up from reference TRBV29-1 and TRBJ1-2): SAVISQKPSRDICQRGTSLTIQCQVDSQVTMMFWYRQQPGQSLTLIATANQGSEATYESGFVIDKFPISRPNLTFSTLTVSNMSPEDSSIYLCSAPRDRGNYGYTFGSGTRLTVV.

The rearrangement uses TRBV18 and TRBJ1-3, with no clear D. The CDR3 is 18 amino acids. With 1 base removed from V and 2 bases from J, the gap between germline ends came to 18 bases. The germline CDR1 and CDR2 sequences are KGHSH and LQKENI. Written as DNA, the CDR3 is TGTGCCAGCTCACCACTCGGGATCATAGCCGGCCCTGGAAACACCATATATTTT. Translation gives CASSPLGIIAGPGNTIYF.

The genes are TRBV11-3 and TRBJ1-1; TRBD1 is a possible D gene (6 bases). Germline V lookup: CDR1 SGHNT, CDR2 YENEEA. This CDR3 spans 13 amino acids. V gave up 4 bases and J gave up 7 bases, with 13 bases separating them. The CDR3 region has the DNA TGTGCCAGCAGCTCTGACAGGAAAGATGAAGCTTTCTTT. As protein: CASSSDRKDEAFF. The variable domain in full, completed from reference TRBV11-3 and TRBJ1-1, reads EAGVVQSPRYKIIEKKQPVAFWCNPISGHNTLYWYLQNLGQGPELLIRYENEEAVDDSQLPKDRFSAERLKGVDSTLKIQPAELGDSAVYLCASSSDRKDEAFFGQGTRLTVV.

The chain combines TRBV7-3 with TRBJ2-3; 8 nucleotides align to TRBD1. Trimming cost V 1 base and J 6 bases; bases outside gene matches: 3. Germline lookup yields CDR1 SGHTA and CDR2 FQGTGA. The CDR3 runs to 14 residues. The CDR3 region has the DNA TGTGCCAGCAGCTTAAGCTGGACAGGGGATACGCAGTATTTT. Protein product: CASSLSWTGDTQYF.

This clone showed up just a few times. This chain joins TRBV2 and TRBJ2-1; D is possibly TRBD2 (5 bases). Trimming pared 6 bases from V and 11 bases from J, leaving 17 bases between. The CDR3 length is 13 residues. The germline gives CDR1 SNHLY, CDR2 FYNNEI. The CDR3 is CASSISEGEKQFF. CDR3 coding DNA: TGTGCCAGCAGCATTAGTGAGGGTGAAAAGCAGTTCTTC.

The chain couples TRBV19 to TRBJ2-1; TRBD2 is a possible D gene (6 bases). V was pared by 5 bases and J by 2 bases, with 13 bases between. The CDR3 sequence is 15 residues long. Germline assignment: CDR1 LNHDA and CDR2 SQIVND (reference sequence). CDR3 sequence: CASSFQRVTYNEQFF. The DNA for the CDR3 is TGTGCCAGTAGTTTCCAGCGGGTGACCTACAATGAGCAGTTCTTC.

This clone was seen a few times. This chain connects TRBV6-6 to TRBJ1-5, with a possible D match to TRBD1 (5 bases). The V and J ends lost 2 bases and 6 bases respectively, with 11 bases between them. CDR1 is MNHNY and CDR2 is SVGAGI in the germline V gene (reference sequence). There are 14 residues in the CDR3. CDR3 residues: CASSYQGRSQPQHF. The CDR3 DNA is TGTGCCAGCAGTTACCAGGGTAGGAGTCAGCCCCAGCATTTT.

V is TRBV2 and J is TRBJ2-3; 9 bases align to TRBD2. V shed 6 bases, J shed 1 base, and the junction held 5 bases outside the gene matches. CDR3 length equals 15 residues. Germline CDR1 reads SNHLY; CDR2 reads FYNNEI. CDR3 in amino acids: CASRGLAFGTDTQYF. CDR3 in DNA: TGTGCCAGCAGAGGACTAGCGTTCGGCACAGATACGCAGTATTTT.

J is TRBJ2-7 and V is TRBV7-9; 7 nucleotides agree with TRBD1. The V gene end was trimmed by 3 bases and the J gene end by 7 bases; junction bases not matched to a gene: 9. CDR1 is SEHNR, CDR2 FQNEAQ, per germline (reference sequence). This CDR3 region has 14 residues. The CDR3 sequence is CASSLGTDVSEQYF. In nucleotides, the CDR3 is TGTGCCAGCAGCTTGGGGACAGACGTATCGGAGCAGTACTTC.

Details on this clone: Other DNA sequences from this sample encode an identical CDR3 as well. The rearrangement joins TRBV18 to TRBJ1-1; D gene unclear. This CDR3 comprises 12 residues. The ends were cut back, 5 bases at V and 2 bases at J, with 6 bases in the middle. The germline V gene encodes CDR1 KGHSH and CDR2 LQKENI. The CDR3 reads CASSAGNTEAFF. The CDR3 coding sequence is TGTGCCAGCTCAGCGGGAAACACTGAAGCTTTCTTT.

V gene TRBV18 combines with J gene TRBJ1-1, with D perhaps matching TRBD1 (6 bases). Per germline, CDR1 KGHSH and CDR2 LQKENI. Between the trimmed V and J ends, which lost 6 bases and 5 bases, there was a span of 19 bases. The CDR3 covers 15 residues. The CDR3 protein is CASSPPGGAVTEAFF. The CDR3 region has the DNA TGTGCCAGCTCCCCTCCGGGGGGCGCGGTGACTGAAGCTTTCTTT.

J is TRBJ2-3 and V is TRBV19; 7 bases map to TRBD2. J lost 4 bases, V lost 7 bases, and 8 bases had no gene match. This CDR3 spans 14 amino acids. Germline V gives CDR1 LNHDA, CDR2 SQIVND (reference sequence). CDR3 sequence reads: CASNKGREADTQYF. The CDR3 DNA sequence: TGTGCCAGTAATAAGGGGAGGGAAGCAGATACGCAGTATTTT.

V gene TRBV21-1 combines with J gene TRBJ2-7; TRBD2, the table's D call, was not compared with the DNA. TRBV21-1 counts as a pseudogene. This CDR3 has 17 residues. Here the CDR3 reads CASSKEGKAGPSYEQYF. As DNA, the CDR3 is TGTGCCAGCAGCAAAGAAGGTAAAGCGGGCCCCTCCTACGAGCAGTACTTC.

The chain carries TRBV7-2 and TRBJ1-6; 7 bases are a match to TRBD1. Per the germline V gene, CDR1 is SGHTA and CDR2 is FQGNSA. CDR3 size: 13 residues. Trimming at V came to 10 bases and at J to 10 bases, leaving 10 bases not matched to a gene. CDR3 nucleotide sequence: TGTGCCATCGTCCGGGACAGCCAGTCACCCCTCCACTTT. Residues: CAIVRDSQSPLHF.

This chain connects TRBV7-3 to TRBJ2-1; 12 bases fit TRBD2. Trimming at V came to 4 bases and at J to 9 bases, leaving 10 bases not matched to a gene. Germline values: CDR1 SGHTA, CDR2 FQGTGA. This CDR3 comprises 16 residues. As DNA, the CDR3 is TGTGCCAGCAGCTCCCCCGGGACTAGCGGGTTCGGTGAGCAGTTCTTC. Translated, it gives CASSSPGTSGFGEQFF.

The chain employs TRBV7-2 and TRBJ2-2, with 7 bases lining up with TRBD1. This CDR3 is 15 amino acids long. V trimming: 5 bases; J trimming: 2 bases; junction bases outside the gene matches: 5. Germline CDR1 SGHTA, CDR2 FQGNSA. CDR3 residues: CASSVRQGNTGELFF. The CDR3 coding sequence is TGTGCCAGCAGCGTAAGACAGGGCAACACCGGGGAGCTGTTTTTT.

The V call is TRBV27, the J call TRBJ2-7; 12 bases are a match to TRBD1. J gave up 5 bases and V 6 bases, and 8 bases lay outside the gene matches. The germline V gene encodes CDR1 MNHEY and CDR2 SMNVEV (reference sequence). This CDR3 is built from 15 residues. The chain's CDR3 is CASRRDRGPLNEQYF. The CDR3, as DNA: TGTGCCAGCAGACGGGACAGGGGGCCTCTGAACGAGCAGTACTTC.

Here the CDR3 DNA reads TGTGCCAGCAGCTTAGCACAGGGGGGCTACGAGCAGTACTTC. Translating it yields CASSLAQGGYEQYF. The gene calls are TRBV13 and TRBJ2-7; 8 bases map to TRBD1. With V trimmed by 1 base and J by 3 bases, 2 bases remained unmatched. Germline values: CDR1 PRHDT, CDR2 FYEKMQ (reference sequence). CDR3 size: 14 residues.

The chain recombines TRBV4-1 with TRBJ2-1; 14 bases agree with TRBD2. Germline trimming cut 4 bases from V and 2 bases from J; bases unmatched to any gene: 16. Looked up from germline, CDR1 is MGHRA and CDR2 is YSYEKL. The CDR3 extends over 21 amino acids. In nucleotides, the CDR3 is TGCGCCAGCAGCCGCCATGGGACTAGCGGGAGTGTCGGTGGCGCCTACAATGAGCAGTTCTTC. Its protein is CASSRHGTSGSVGGAYNEQFF.

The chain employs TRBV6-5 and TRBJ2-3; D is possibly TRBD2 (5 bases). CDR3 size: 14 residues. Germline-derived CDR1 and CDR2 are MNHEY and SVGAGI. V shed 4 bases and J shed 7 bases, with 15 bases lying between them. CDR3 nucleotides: TGTGCCAGCAGTTTATCTTTAGCGTCAAATACGCAGTATTTT. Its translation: CASSLSLASNTQYF.

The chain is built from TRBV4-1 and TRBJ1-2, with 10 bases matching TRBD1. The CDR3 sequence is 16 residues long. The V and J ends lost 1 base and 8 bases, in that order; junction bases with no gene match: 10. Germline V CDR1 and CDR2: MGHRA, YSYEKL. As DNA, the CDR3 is TGCGCCAGCAGCCAAGCCTTGACAGGGGGCTTGAGGGGCTACACCTTC. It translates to CASSQALTGGLRGYTF.